This TCR beta chain was retrieved from a study of T cell changes during pregnancy in multiple sclerosis. Using immunoSEQ multiplex PCR, the repertoire was profiled, and TCRdb retains in-frame clones only, with some absent. The sample includes 65,000 to 85,000 clones, under 90% of them seen just once. CDR1 is LNHNV, CDR2 YYDKDF, per germline (reference sequence). The CDR3 is 16 residues long. With V trimmed by 6 bases and J by 8 bases, 15 bases remained unmatched. Here the sequenced sample was peripheral blood, taken after pregnancy. This sequence was found in a female donor in good health, enrolled as a control in a pregnancy study. This chain links TRBV15 with TRBJ2-1, with 8 bases aligning to TRBD1. In nucleotides, the CDR3 is TGTGCCACCAGGAGTTATAGCGGACAGGGTCTTCATGAGCAGTTCTTC. This gives the protein CATRSYSGQGLHEQFF. Full variable domain (rest looked up from reference TRBV15 and TRBJ2-1): DAMVIQNPRYQVTQFGKPVTLSCSQTLNHNVMYWYQQKSSQAPKLLFHYYDKDFNNEADTPDNFQSRRPNTSFCFLDIRSPGLGDTAMYLCATRSYSGQGLHEQFFGPGTRLTVL.